The 2 T cell receptor beta chains below come from one sample, sequenced in a study of T cells in Graves' hyperthyroidism and ophthalmopathy (dated by TCRdb to between 2018 and 2021). The library was generated by multiplex PCR. Sequencing was carried out with an Illumina HiSeq 2000. The TCR beta CDR3 regions were amplified from the RNA transcripts. The first round of RT-PCR for the TCR CDR3 was performed with the HTBI primer set and the Qiagen OneStep RT-PCR kit. TCRdb reanalyzed the raw reads on its own, using fastp at Q25 for trimming and MiXCR for clone calling, and kept in-frame beta chains. For every CDR3 protein sequence, its rows merge into one entry that carries the most common genes and DNA. For this sample the table gives 560,000 or so distinct CDR3 sequences, of which approximately 20% were detected only once. 45% to 50% of the sample lies in the top ten. The sequenced material came from blood. The receptors were sampled from a man aged 35 to 55 with Graves' ophthalmopathy.

This clonotype was counted many times. V usage is TRBV30 and J usage is TRBJ1-2, with a tentative D call TRBD1 (6 bases). Germline-derived CDR1 and CDR2 are GTSNPN and SVGIG (reference sequence). V was shortened by 3 bases and J by 3 bases, with 11 bases between the two germline ends. CDR3 size: 13 residues. The CDR3 nucleotides are TGTGCCTGGAGGGCAGGGGAAGACTATGGCTACACCTTC. Protein product: CAWRAGEDYGYTF.

This clonotype occurred many times. This chain links TRBV11-2 with TRBJ2-5; D not certain. Germline V CDR1 and CDR2: SGHAT, FQNNGV. Trimming stripped 4 bases from V and 2 bases from J, with 2 bases between. CDR3 length equals 11 residues. The CDR3 nucleotides read TGTGCCAGCAGCTATCAAGAGACCCAGTACTTC. Its translation: CASSYQETQYF.